This passage covers 30 T cell receptor beta chains from one sample sequenced in a study of shared clonotypes between healthy human individuals. Positively selected for CCR7, the CD45RO-negative cells used as naive CD8 cells excluded terminally differentiated effector memory CD45RA+ cells. Here immunoSEQ multiplex PCR was the method, and the copy in TCRdb shows in-frame clones only, minus some. This sample has about 700,000 clones; 90% to 95% occur once, and the top ten carry approximately 24%. Source material: naive CD8+ T cells sorted from blood. These receptors were obtained from a man aged 25 to 40 in good health.

The chain joins TRBV15 to TRBJ1-5; unclear D gene. Trimming removed 0 bases from V and 4 bases from J, with 7 bases in between. The CDR3 is made up of 14 amino acids. From germline, CDR1 is LNHNV and CDR2 YYDKDF (reference sequence). CDR3 loop: CATSRDSGNQPQHF. DNA of the CDR3: TGTGCCACCAGCAGAGATTCGGGAAATCAGCCCCAGCATTTT. The full variable domain, rest sourced from reference TRBV15 and TRBJ1-5, is DAMVIQNPRYQVTQFGKPVTLSCSQTLNHNVMYWYQQKSSQAPKLLFHYYDKDFNNEADTPDNFQSRRPNTSFCFLDIRSPGLGDTAMYLCATSRDSGNQPQHFGDGTRLSIL.

This chain uses TRBV10-3 with TRBJ2-7, with 10 bases fitting TRBD2. Germline V lookup: CDR1 ENHRY, CDR2 SYGVKD. The CDR3 sequence is 15 residues long. The J segment lost 3 bases and the V segment lost 3 bases, leaving 5 bases of the junction unmatched. The CDR3 sequence is CAISDFASGSYEQYF. DNA of the CDR3: TGTGCCATCAGTGATTTCGCTAGCGGGAGCTACGAGCAGTACTTC.

The rearrangement uses TRBV28 and TRBJ2-7, with 11 bases aligning to TRBD2. Germline V lookup: CDR1 MDHEN, CDR2 SYDVKM. The length of the CDR3 is 15 residues. V lost 4 bases and J lost 3; bases outside the gene matches: 5. In nucleotides, the CDR3 is TGTGCCAGCAGTTACCTCGGGACTAGCGGCTACGAGCAGTACTTC. The encoded protein is CASSYLGTSGYEQYF.

CDR3 in DNA: TGTGCCAGCAGCCCAAAGGGACTAGCCACAGATACGCAGTATTTT. Its protein is CASSPKGLATDTQYF. The V call is TRBV7-9, the J call TRBJ2-3; 9 nucleotides align to TRBD2. J was trimmed by 2 bases and V by 5 bases; bases with no gene match: 5. The CDR3 runs to 15 residues. Germline V gene sequence: CDR1 SEHNR, CDR2 FQNEAQ (reference sequence). The full variable domain, completed using reference TRBV7-9 and TRBJ2-3, is DTGVSQNPRHKITKRGQNVTFRCDPISEHNRLYWYRQTLGQGPEFLTYFQNEAQLEKSRLLSDRFSAERPKGSFSTLEIQRTEQGDSAMYLCASSPKGLATDTQYFGPGTRLTVL.

This chain connects TRBV14 to TRBJ1-3; D unclear. The CDR3 length is 13 residues. V shed 6 bases and J shed 0 bases, with 6 bases lying between them. CDR1 and CDR2 (germline): SGHDN, FVKESK. In DNA, the CDR3 is TGTGCCAGCAGTGGGTCCTCTGGAAACACCATATATTTT. Its translation is CASSGSSGNTIYF.

The rearrangement uses TRBV7-9 and TRBJ1-1; D uncertain. Germline-derived CDR1 and CDR2 are SEHNR and FQNEAQ (reference sequence). The V end was cut by 8 bases, the J end by 1 base, with 17 bases between. This CDR3 region has 15 residues. Here the CDR3 DNA reads TGTGCCAGCTCGGTCCCTCCTTTGCAGAACACTGAAGCTTTCTTT. Its protein product is CASSVPPLQNTEAFF. Based on the CDR3 plus reference TRBV7-9 and TRBJ1-1, the full variable domain is DTGVSQNPRHKITKRGQNVTFRCDPISEHNRLYWYRQTLGQGPEFLTYFQNEAQLEKSRLLSDRFSAERPKGSFSTLEIQRTEQGDSAMYLCASSVPPLQNTEAFFGQGTRLTVV.

The CDR3 spells CASSNAGDGYEQYF. Here the CDR3 DNA reads TGTGCCAGTAGTAATGCGGGAGACGGATACGAGCAGTACTTC. The genes are TRBV19 and TRBJ2-7, with 7 positions matching TRBD2. CDR1 is LNHDA and CDR2 is SQIVND in the germline V gene (reference sequence). The CDR3 length is 14 residues. V was clipped by 4 bases and J by 4 bases; unmatched bases: 7.

In the case of this clone: This sample also contains other DNA sequences that code for the same CDR3. This chain joins TRBV28 and TRBJ2-3; 13 positions agree with TRBD2. Germline values: CDR1 MDHEN, CDR2 SYDVKM. V dropped 5 bases and J dropped 4; count of bases not matched to a gene: 3. This CDR3 comprises 15 residues. The CDR3 protein is CASSRTSGSADTQYF. The CDR3 region has the DNA TGTGCCAGCAGTCGGACTAGCGGGAGCGCAGATACGCAGTATTTT.

The rearrangement links TRBV19 to TRBJ2-1; weak D call: TRBD2 (5 bases). Trimming removed 3 bases at V and 7 bases at J, with 10 bases between. The CDR3 has 13 amino acids. Germline V gene data show CDR1 as LNHDA and CDR2 as SQIVND (reference sequence). CDR3 DNA: TGTGCCAGTAGTATGGTTATAGCGAATGAGCAGTTCTTC. Translated, it gives CASSMVIANEQFF. The complete variable domain, with remaining parts taken from reference TRBV19 and TRBJ2-1, reads DGGITQSPKYLFRKEGQNVTLSCEQNLNHDAMYWYRQDPGQGLRLIYYSQIVNDFQKGDIAEGYSVSREKKESFPLTVTSAQKNPTAFYLCASSMVIANEQFFGPGTRLTVL.

The chain joins TRBV2 to TRBJ2-5; either TRBD1 or TRBD2 may fit D (6 bases each). This CDR3 spans 14 amino acids. Germline V gene lookup returns CDR1 SNHLY and CDR2 FYNNEI. The ends were cut back, 3 bases at V and 1 base at J, with 9 bases in the middle. The CDR3 DNA sequence: TGTGCCAGCAGTGAGTGGGGGGCCCAAGAGACCCAGTACTTC. Residues: CASSEWGAQETQYF.

V is TRBV5-5 and J is TRBJ2-3, with D maybe TRBD1 (6 bases). In germline, CDR1 is SGHKS, CDR2 YYEKEE (reference sequence). Trimming removed 0 bases from V and 2 bases from J, with 10 bases in between. There are 15 residues in the CDR3. In DNA form, the CDR3 reads TGTGCCAGCAGCTTGGGGGGGCTTATCACAGATACGCAGTATTTT. This sequence encodes CASSLGGLITDTQYF.

This chain uses TRBV2 with TRBJ2-3; no definite D call. The CDR3 is 12 amino acids. Trimming took 8 bases from V and 3 from J, leaving 9 bases between them. In germline, CDR1 is SNHLY, CDR2 FYNNEI. The DNA for the CDR3 is TGTGCCAGCCGGGTCGGTACAGATACGCAGTATTTT. Residues: CASRVGTDTQYF.

Details on this clone: Other DNA variants within this sample encode the same CDR3. The chain has TRBV6-5 and TRBJ2-7; TRBD2 matches 7 bases. Germline assignment: CDR1 MNHEY and CDR2 SVGAGI. Trimming cost V 2 bases and J 1 base; bases outside gene matches: 5. The CDR3 sequence is 15 residues long. The CDR3 coding sequence is TGTGCCAGCAGTTACAGTGGGGGGGGATCCTACGAGCAGTACTTC. This sequence encodes CASSYSGGGSYEQYF.

The chain couples TRBV7-9 to TRBJ2-3, with D unclear. Looked up from germline, CDR1 is SEHNR and CDR2 is FQNEAQ (reference sequence). The CDR3 consists of 13 residues. The V end lost 8 bases, the J end lost 2 bases, and 11 bases lay between the germline ends. Here the CDR3 reads CASRMGNTDTQYF. The CDR3 DNA is TGTGCCAGCCGCATGGGAAACACAGATACGCAGTATTTT. The full variable domain, rest sourced from reference TRBV7-9 and TRBJ2-3, is DTGVSQNPRHKITKRGQNVTFRCDPISEHNRLYWYRQTLGQGPEFLTYFQNEAQLEKSRLLSDRFSAERPKGSFSTLEIQRTEQGDSAMYLCASRMGNTDTQYFGPGTRLTVL.

The CDR3: CASSARQGLANTEAFF. The CDR3 DNA sequence: TGTGCCAGCAGCGCACGACAGGGGTTAGCGAACACTGAAGCTTTCTTT. The rearrangement links TRBV14 to TRBJ1-1; TRBD1 aligns across 8 bases. Germline values: CDR1 SGHDN, CDR2 FVKESK. The V gene end was trimmed by 5 bases and the J gene end by 1 base; junction bases not matched to a gene: 9. This CDR3 contains 16 residues.

CDR3 sequence: CASSLASRFRYGYTF. The CDR3, as DNA: TGTGCCAGCAGCTTAGCGAGTCGGTTCCGCTATGGCTACACCTTC. The chain is built from TRBV7-9 and TRBJ1-2; D is unresolved. V lost 0 bases, J lost 4 bases, and 12 bases lay in between. The germline V gene has CDR1 SEHNR and CDR2 FQNEAQ (reference sequence). The CDR3 loop spans 15 amino acids.

As for this clone: It is unclear where the CDR3 begins or ends on the DNA, so no DNA is shown, and the CDR3 is as TCRdb lists it. V and J are TRBV11-2 and TRBJ2-1. Germline V gives CDR1 SGHAT, CDR2 FQNNGV. The CDR3 length equals 15 residues, ends included. CDR3 protein: CASSSSWGAHNEQFF.

This chain connects TRBV2 to TRBJ2-4, with D tentatively TRBD1 (6 bases). V was pared by 4 bases and J by 9 bases, with 13 bases between. CDR1 is SNHLY, CDR2 FYNNEI, per germline. The CDR3 sequence is 13 residues long. CDR3 DNA: TGTGCCAGCAGTGGGCAGGGGTCGGCCATTCAGTACTTC. Translating gives CASSGQGSAIQYF.

The chain is built from TRBV5-1 and TRBJ2-3, with D tentatively TRBD2 (5 bases). The CDR3 totals 13 residues. CDR1 is SGHRS and CDR2 is YFSETQ in the germline V gene. The V gene lost 5 bases and the J gene lost 4 bases, with 11 bases spanning the gap. CDR3 nucleotides: TGCGCCAGCAGGGCCCCCGGGGCAGATACGCAGTATTTT. This sequence encodes CASRAPGADTQYF.

The chain is built from TRBV19 and TRBJ1-2; TRBD1 matches at 8 bases. The CDR3 extends over 20 amino acids. Germline CDR1 reads LNHDA; CDR2 reads SQIVND (reference sequence). V lost 1 base, J lost 8 bases, and 24 bases stayed unmatched. The CDR3 loop reads CASSIASNPSPRDRGRGYTF. CDR3 nucleotide sequence: TGTGCCAGTAGTATAGCCTCCAACCCGTCTCCCCGTGACAGGGGAAGAGGCTACACCTTC.

The chain links TRBV7-9 to TRBJ2-5; 10 nucleotides agree with TRBD2. V gave up 5 bases and J gave up 2 bases; unmatched junction bases: 8. The CDR3 consists of 16 residues. CDR1 is SEHNR, CDR2 FQNEAQ, per germline (reference sequence). CDR3: CASSRPGLAPQETQYF. CDR3 nucleotides: TGTGCCAGCAGCCGACCGGGACTAGCGCCACAAGAGACCCAGTACTTC.

The chain has TRBV5-1 and TRBJ2-7; D assignment may be TRBD1 or TRBD2 (6 bases each). CDR1 SGHRS and CDR2 YFSETQ come from the germline V gene. The CDR3 contains 15 residues. Trimming stripped 0 bases from V and 5 bases from J, with 15 bases between. The CDR3 is CASSLVEGGFDEQYF. DNA of the CDR3: TGCGCCAGCAGCTTGGTCGAGGGGGGCTTCGACGAGCAGTACTTC.

The V and J genes are TRBV14 and TRBJ2-3, with 11 bases identical to TRBD2. The V gene end was trimmed by 5 bases and the J gene end by 0 bases; junction bases not matched to a gene: 10. CDR1 and CDR2 (germline): SGHDN, FVKESK. CDR3 length: 18 amino acids. The CDR3 sequence: CASSFTGTSGGSTDTQYF. The CDR3 DNA sequence: TGTGCCAGCAGCTTCACCGGGACTAGCGGAGGGAGCACAGATACGCAGTATTTT.

The chain joins TRBV11-2 to TRBJ2-6, with TRBD1 as a possible D gene (6 bases). The CDR3 extends over 17 amino acids. CDR1 and CDR2 from the germline V gene are SGHAT and FQNNGV. Trimming removed 2 bases at V and 1 base at J, with 12 bases between. The CDR3 sequence: CASSLRRRGSGANVLTF. For the CDR3, the DNA is TGTGCCAGCAGCTTAAGGCGAAGGGGGTCTGGGGCCAACGTCCTGACTTTC.

The rearrangement joins TRBV13 to TRBJ2-1; D is ambiguous. The CDR3 runs 13 residues. V lost 6 bases and J 9 bases, leaving 15 bases between the germline ends. Germline V gene lookup returns CDR1 PRHDT and CDR2 FYEKMQ (reference sequence). CDR3 DNA sequence: TGTGCCAGCAGTCGCGAACTGACATTTGAGCAGTTCTTC. It translates to CASSRELTFEQFF.

The J gene is TRBJ2-7, the V gene TRBV6-4; D is uncertain. V was pared by 4 bases and J by 0 bases, with 4 bases between. The CDR3 is 12 residues long. Germline V gene sequence: CDR1 MRHNA, CDR2 SNTAGT. CDR3 sequence (DNA): TGTGCCAGCAGTGGCCGCTCCTACGAGCAGTACTTC. This sequence encodes CASSGRSYEQYF.

In its sample, this clone was seen once. The rearrangement uses TRBV27 and TRBJ2-1; D is uncertain. This CDR3 contains 14 residues. Germline-derived CDR1 and CDR2 are MNHEY and SMNVEV (reference sequence). Trimming shortened V by 4 bases and J by 9 bases, and 16 bases separated the two germline ends. CDR3 residues: CASSSMDRLPEQFF. CDR3 in DNA: TGTGCCAGCAGTTCCATGGACCGGCTCCCTGAGCAGTTCTTC.

The genes are TRBV14 and TRBJ2-3; D is possibly TRBD2 (6 bases). The germline V gene encodes CDR1 SGHDN and CDR2 FVKESK. The CDR3 contains 15 residues. V was cut by 0 bases and J by 4 bases, with 11 bases left in between. Here the CDR3 DNA reads TGTGCCAGCAGCCAAGATACGGGAGCGCCAGATACGCAGTATTTT. Protein sequence: CASSQDTGAPDTQYF. The whole variable domain, remainder taken from reference TRBV14 and TRBJ2-3, is EAGVTQFPSHSVIEKGQTVTLRCDPISGHDNLYWYRRVMGKEIKFLLHFVKESKQDESGMPNNRFLAERTGGTYSTLKVQPAELEDSGVYFCASSQDTGAPDTQYFGPGTRLTVL.

The chain carries TRBV4-3 and TRBJ2-2; D gene ambiguous. From germline, CDR1 is LGHNA and CDR2 YSLEER. The CDR3 runs to 12 residues. V lost 3 bases and J 8 bases, leaving 7 bases between the germline ends. In DNA, the CDR3 is TGCGCCAGCAGCCAGAAGTTAGGGGAGCTGTTTTTT. Encoded protein: CASSQKLGELFF.

The rearrangement links TRBV11-2 to TRBJ2-3; possible D gene TRBD2, 5 bases. Trimming shortened V by 8 bases and J by 1 base, and 10 bases separated the two germline ends. Germline CDR1 SGHAT, CDR2 FQNNGV. The CDR3 has 13 residues. The CDR3 DNA reads TGTGCCAGCCGCGGTAGCGGCACAGATACGCAGTATTTT. This gives the protein CASRGSGTDTQYF.